The T cell receptor (beta chain) under discussion was sequenced for a study of a mutant IDH1 vaccine in newly diagnosed glioma. Overall study context: The sex distribution of treated patients was about 62% male and around 38% female, with a mean age of 40.4 years. Antecedent treatment encompassed radiotherapy, temozolomide, or their combination; the majority received both.

Overall study results and limits: With respect to changes in top peripheral T cell clonotypes, pseudoprogression seemed unrelated.

This clone was picked up one time. Antigen: not known. Generated by immunoSEQ multiplex PCR, the TCRdb table keeps only in-frame clones and is missing some. The top ten hold 2.9% of the sample, which has tens of thousands of clones, 86% seen once. The junction had 1 base not matched to a gene; V was cut back by 5 bases and J by 6 bases. CDR1 and CDR2 (germline): SGHRS, YFSETQ. The CDR3 extends over 13 amino acids. The time point is: baseline, week 1 (first vaccination visit). Sample treatment: pre-vaccination baseline after standard-of-care therapy. New astrocytomas of WHO grade 3 or 4 that were IDH1-mutant and ATRX-lost were found in the donors.

Material: PBMCs, obtained from a glioma patient treated with radiotherapy, temozolomide or both. The source is a man aged 25 to 40 with glioma. The rearrangement joins TRBV5-1 to TRBJ2-1, with 11 bases lining up with TRBD1. CDR3: CASRGTGGNEQFF. CDR3 DNA: TGCGCCAGCAGGGGGACAGGGGGCAATGAGCAGTTCTTC.